The 14 T cell receptor beta chains reported below all come from one sample, sequenced in a study of spatial heterogeneity in lung cancer (dated by TCRdb to between 2018 and 2020). Sample time point, as interpreted from the label and publication: sample taken at primary tumor resection. Without any cell sorting, TCR sequencing was performed on whole RNA extracted either from tumor and nontumor lung tissue or from cryopreserved PBMC samples. Library preparation employed 5' RACE. Sequencing instrument: NextSeq 500. TCRdb reanalyzed the raw reads on its own, using fastp at Q25 for trimming and MiXCR for clone calling, and kept in-frame beta chains. One record per CDR3 amino acid sequence lists the most common genes and DNA. The sample contains about 20,000 distinct CDR3 sequences, around 20% of them found a single time. The ten largest clones add up to about an eighth of the sample. The input for sequencing was PBMCs, taken at surgery. These receptors were taken from a male donor with early-stage non-small cell lung cancer.

This clonotype ranks as medium-sized. The CDR3 protein is CASSIRGAGRATDTQYF. The CDR3 coding sequence is TGTGCCAGCAGTATCAGGGGGGCAGGGCGCGCCACAGATACGCAGTATTTT. This chain links TRBV12-3 or TRBV12-4 with TRBJ2-3; TRBD1 might be the D (7 bases). Between the trimmed V and J ends, which lost 5 bases and 2 bases, there was a span of 20 bases. The CDR3 has 17 amino acids.

This clonotype was seen many times. This sequence joins TRBV9 and TRBJ1-2; no reliable D call. V was cut by 0 bases and J by 8 bases, with 14 bases left in between. The CDR3 is 14 amino acids. Germline V gene sequence: CDR1 SGDLS, CDR2 YYNGEE. In DNA, the CDR3 is TGTGCCAGCAGCGTAGGGTCAACGGAGGAGGGCTACACCTTC. Its protein is CASSVGSTEEGYTF.

This clonotype was detected many times. The chain joins TRBV14 to TRBJ1-1; a weak D match, TRBD1 (5 bases). The V and J ends lost 1 base and 3 bases respectively, with 15 bases between them. CDR1 SGHDN and CDR2 FVKESK come from the germline V gene. The CDR3 extends over 16 amino acids. The chain's CDR3 is CASSQVRWGSDTEAFF. CDR3 nucleotides: TGTGCCAGCAGCCAAGTCCGTTGGGGGTCGGACACTGAAGCTTTCTTT.

There are a few counts of this clonotype. The gene calls are TRBV11-2 and TRBJ2-3; D is perhaps TRBD2 (6 bases). The V end lost 3 bases, the J end lost 0 bases, and 10 bases lay between the germline ends. Germline CDR1 SGHAT, CDR2 FQNNGV. The CDR3 extends over 15 amino acids. In nucleotides, the CDR3 is TGTGCCAGCAGCTTTGGGGGGACTAGCACAGATACGCAGTATTTT. Amino acids: CASSFGGTSTDTQYF.

A remark on this clonotype: One end of the junction is discordant with germline, which a read error may explain. This chain uses TRBV7-7 with TRBJ2-5; D uncertain. The CDR3 is 15 amino acids. CDR1 and CDR2 (germline): SSHAT, FNYEAQ (reference sequence). CDR3 in DNA: TGTGCTAGCAGCTTAGACACAGCCGCAGGAGAGACCCAGTACTTC. Translation gives CASSLDTAAGETQYF.

The V call is TRBV7-9, the J call TRBJ2-3; D is perhaps TRBD2 (5 bases). The V end lost 5 bases, the J end lost 4 bases, and 25 bases lay between the germline ends. This CDR3 contains 18 residues. In germline, CDR1 is SEHNR, CDR2 FQNEAQ (reference sequence). The CDR3 DNA reads TGTGCCAGCAGCCCCATAACGGGAAGCGCCTATGGGGCAGATACGCAGTATTTT. Its protein is CASSPITGSAYGADTQYF.

V and J are TRBV19 and TRBJ2-7, with D unresolved. This CDR3 has 14 residues. Trimming left V 7 bases short and J 0 bases short, with 13 bases between. CDR1 LNHDA and CDR2 SQIVND come from the germline V gene (reference sequence). CDR3 sequence (DNA): TGTGCCAGTACCCCCGAGCACAACTCCTACGAGCAGTACTTC. Its translation: CASTPEHNSYEQYF. The full variable domain, completed using reference TRBV19 and TRBJ2-7, is DGGITQSPKYLFRKEGQNVTLSCEQNLNHDAMYWYRQDPGQGLRLIYYSQIVNDFQKGDIAEGYSVSREKKESFPLTVTSAQKNPTAFYLCASTPEHNSYEQYFGPGTRLTVT.

The chain links TRBV6-5 to TRBJ1-3; D is uncertain. CDR3 length: 15 amino acids. V was trimmed by 3 bases and J by 0 bases, leaving 9 bases between them. CDR1 is MNHEY, CDR2 SVGAGI, per germline. CDR3 bases: TGTGCCAGCAGTTATTCCGCACTCTCTGGAAACACCATATATTTT. Amino acid sequence: CASSYSALSGNTIYF.

This clonotype was counted between two and nine times. V and J are TRBV10-3 and TRBJ1-3, with a possible D match to TRBD1 (5 bases). The CDR3 covers 17 residues. Trimming pared 6 bases from V and 0 bases from J, leaving 18 bases between. Germline-derived CDR1 and CDR2 are ENHRY and SYGVKD. CDR3 DNA sequence: TGTGCCATCAGCGATCCCCTCGGGGGGGGCTCTGGAAACACCATATATTTT. As protein: CAISDPLGGGSGNTIYF.

V is TRBV7-2 and J is TRBJ2-3, with D unresolved. This CDR3 has 14 residues. V was shortened by 5 bases and J by 2 bases, with 11 bases between the two germline ends. Germline lookup yields CDR1 SGHTA and CDR2 FQGNSA. The CDR3 region has the DNA TGTGCCAGCAGCACCCGACGGTCCACAGATACGCAGTATTTT. Its translation is CASSTRRSTDTQYF.

This clonotype qualifies as medium-sized. The chain has TRBV7-6 and TRBJ2-7; 8 bases fit TRBD1. The CDR3 spans 17 residues. V was pared by 0 bases and J by 4 bases, with 11 bases of the junction left unmatched. Germline assignment: CDR1 SGHVS and CDR2 FNYEAQ. CDR3 protein: CASSLAPWQGAPYEQYF. The CDR3 nucleotides read TGTGCCAGCAGCTTAGCCCCGTGGCAGGGGGCCCCTTACGAGCAGTACTTC. Full variable domain (outside the CDR3, taken from reference TRBV7-6 and TRBJ2-7): GAGVSQSPRYKVTKRGQDVALRCDPISGHVSLYWYRQALGQGPEFLTYFNYEAQQDKSGLPNDRFSAERPEGSISTLTIQRTEQRDSAMYRCASSLAPWQGAPYEQYFGPGTRLTVT.

This clonotype came up many times. This chain connects TRBV13 to TRBJ1-2; D perhaps matches TRBD1 (5 bases). The CDR3 runs to 14 residues. Trimming took 6 bases from V and 2 from J, leaving 13 bases between them. Germline V gene data show CDR1 as PRHDT and CDR2 as FYEKMQ (reference sequence). The CDR3 region is CASRESGANYGYTF. CDR3 in DNA: TGTGCCAGCAGAGAAAGCGGGGCAAACTATGGCTACACCTTC.

This sequence joins TRBV14 and TRBJ2-1, with TRBD1 matching over 8 bases. The V segment lost 8 bases and the J segment 6 bases; nucleotides outside the gene matches: 6. Germline V gene data show CDR1 as SGHDN and CDR2 as FVKESK. The CDR3 is made up of 13 amino acids. DNA of the CDR3: TGTGCCAGCGGGCAGGGGGCGTCCAATGAGCAGTTCTTC. Translating it yields CASGQGASNEQFF.

This clonotype was recorded at least ten times. This chain connects TRBV12-2 to TRBJ2-6; the table assigns TRBD1, which was not confirmed against the DNA. TRBV12-2 constitutes a pseudogene. The CDR3 is 18 residues long. The CDR3 nucleotides are TGTGCAAGTCGCGGGTGGGGGACAGTCCCCTCTGGGGCCAACGTCCTGACTTTC. Residues: CASRGWGTVPSGANVLTF.